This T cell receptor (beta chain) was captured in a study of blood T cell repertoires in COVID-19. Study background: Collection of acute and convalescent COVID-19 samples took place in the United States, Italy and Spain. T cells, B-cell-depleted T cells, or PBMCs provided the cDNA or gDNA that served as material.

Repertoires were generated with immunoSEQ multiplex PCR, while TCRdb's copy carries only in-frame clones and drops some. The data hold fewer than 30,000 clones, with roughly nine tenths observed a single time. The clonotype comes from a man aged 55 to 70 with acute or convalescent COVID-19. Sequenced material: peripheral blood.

This chain's CDR3 is CASSTRYNREGLYEQYF. In DNA form, the CDR3 reads TGTGCCAGCAGTACTCGATACAACAGGGAAGGACTCTACGAGCAGTACTTC. The rearrangement links TRBV27 to TRBJ2-7; tentative D call: TRBD1 (6 bases). V was shortened by 5 bases and J by 3 bases, with 23 bases between the two germline ends. Germline V gene sequence: CDR1 MNHEY, CDR2 SMNVEV (reference sequence). The CDR3 consists of 17 residues.